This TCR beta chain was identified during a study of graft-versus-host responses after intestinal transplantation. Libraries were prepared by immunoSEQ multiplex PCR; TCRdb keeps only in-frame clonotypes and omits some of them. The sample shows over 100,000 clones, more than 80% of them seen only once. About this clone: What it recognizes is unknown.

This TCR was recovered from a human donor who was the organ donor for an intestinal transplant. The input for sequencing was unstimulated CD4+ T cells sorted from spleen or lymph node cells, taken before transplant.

The CDR3 loop reads CASSPTGTSGSDTQYF. In DNA form, the CDR3 reads TGTGCCAGCTCCCCTACTGGGACTAGCGGGTCAGATACGCAGTATTTT. The rearrangement uses TRBV18 and TRBJ2-3; 12 nucleotides align to TRBD2. The V and J ends lost 6 bases and 4 bases, in that order; junction bases with no gene match: 8. This CDR3 comprises 16 residues. In germline, CDR1 is KGHSH, CDR2 LQKENI.